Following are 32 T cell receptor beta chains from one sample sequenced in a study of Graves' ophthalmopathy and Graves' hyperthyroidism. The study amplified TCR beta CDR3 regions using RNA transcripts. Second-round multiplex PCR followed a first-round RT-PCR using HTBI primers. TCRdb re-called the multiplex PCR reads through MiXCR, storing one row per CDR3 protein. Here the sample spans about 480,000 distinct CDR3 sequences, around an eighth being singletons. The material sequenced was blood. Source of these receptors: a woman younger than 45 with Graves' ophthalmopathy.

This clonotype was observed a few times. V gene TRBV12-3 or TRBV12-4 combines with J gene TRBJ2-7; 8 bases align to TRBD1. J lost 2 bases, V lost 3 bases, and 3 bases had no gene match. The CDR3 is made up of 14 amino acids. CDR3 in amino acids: CASSFPTGAYEQYF. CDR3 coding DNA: TGTGCCAGCAGTTTTCCGACAGGGGCCTACGAGCAGTACTTC.

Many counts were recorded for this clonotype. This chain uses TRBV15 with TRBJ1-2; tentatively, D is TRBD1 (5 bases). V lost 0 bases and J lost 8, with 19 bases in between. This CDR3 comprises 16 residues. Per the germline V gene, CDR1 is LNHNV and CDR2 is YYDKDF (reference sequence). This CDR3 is CATSRDGTYLTRGYTF. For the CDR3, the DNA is TGTGCCACCAGCAGAGATGGGACGTACTTAACTAGAGGCTACACCTTC.

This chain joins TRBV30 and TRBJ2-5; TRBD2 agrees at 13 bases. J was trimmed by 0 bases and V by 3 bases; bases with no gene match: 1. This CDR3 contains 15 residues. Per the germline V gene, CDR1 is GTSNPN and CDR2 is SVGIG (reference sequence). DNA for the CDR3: TGTGCCTGGAGCGGGACTAGCGGGAACCAAGAGACCCAGTACTTC. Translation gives CAWSGTSGNQETQYF.

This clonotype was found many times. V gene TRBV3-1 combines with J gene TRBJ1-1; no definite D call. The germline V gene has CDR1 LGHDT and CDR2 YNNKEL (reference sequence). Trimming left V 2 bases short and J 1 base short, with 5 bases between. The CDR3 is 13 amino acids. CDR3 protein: CASSQNTNTEAFF. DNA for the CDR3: TGTGCCAGCAGCCAAAACACGAACACTGAAGCTTTCTTT. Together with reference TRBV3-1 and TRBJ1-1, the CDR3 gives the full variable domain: DTAVSQTPKYLVTQMGNDKSIKCEQNLGHDTMYWYKQDSKKFLKIMFSYNNKELIINETVPNRFSPKSPDKAHLNLHINSLELGDSAVYFCASSQNTNTEAFFGQGTRLTVV.

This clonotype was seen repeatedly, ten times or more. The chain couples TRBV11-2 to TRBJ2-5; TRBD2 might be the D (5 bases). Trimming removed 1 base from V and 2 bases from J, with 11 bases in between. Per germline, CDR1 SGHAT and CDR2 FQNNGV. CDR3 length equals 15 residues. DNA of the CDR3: TGTGCCAGCAGCTTAGTAATGACTAAACAAGAGACCCAGTACTTC. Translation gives CASSLVMTKQETQYF.

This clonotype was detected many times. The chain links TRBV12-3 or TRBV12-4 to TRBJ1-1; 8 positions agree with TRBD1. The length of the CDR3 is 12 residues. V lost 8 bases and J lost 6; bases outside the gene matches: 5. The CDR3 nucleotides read TGTGCCAGCGGATACAGGGGGGCTGAAGCTTTCTTT. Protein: CASGYRGAEAFF.

The CDR3 sequence is CASSIPSGQGAREQYF. The CDR3 coding sequence is TGTGCCAGTAGTATACCCTCAGGACAGGGGGCTAGAGAGCAGTACTTC. This rearrangement joins TRBV19 to TRBJ2-7; TRBD1 matches 11 bases. Germline CDR1 reads LNHDA; CDR2 reads SQIVND (reference sequence). CDR3 length equals 16 residues. V shed 2 bases and J 7 bases; nucleotides not matched to a gene: 10. Full variable domain (rest looked up from reference TRBV19 and TRBJ2-7): DGGITQSPKYLFRKEGQNVTLSCEQNLNHDAMYWYRQDPGQGLRLIYYSQIVNDFQKGDIAEGYSVSREKKESFPLTVTSAQKNPTAFYLCASSIPSGQGAREQYFGPGTRLTVT.

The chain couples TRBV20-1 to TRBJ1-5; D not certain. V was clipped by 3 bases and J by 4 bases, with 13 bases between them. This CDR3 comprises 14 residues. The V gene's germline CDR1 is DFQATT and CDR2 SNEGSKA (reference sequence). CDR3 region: CSARHWGMNQPQHF. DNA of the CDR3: TGCAGTGCTAGGCACTGGGGTATGAATCAGCCCCAGCATTTT.

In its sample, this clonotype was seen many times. CDR3 DNA: TGTGCCAGCAGCTTAGATCGGGTGGGGGAGACCCAGTACTTC. It yields the protein CASSLDRVGETQYF. The chain links TRBV11-2 to TRBJ2-5; D gene unclear. Germline V lookup: CDR1 SGHAT, CDR2 FQNNGV. V was trimmed by 0 bases and J by 5 bases, leaving 10 bases between them. The CDR3 runs to 14 residues.

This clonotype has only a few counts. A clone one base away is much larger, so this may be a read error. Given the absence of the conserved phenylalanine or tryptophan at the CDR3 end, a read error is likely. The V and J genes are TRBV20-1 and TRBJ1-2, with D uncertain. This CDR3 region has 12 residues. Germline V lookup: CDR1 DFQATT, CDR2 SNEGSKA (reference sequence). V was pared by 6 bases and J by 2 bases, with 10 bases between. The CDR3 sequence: CSAHNTNYGYTV. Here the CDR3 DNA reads TGCAGTGCCCATAACACAAACTATGGCTACACCGTC.

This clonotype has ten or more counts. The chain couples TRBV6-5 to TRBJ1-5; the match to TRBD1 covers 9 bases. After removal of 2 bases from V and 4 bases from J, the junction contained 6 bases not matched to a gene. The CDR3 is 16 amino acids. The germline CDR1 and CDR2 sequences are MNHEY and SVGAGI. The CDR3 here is CASSYPGTGKNQPQHF. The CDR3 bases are TGTGCCAGCAGTTACCCCGGGACAGGGAAGAATCAGCCCCAGCATTTT.

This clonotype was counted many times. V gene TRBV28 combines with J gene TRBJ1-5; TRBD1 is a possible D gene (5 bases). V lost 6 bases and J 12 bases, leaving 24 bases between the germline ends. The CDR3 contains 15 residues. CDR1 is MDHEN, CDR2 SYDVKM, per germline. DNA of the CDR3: TGTGCCAGCAGCCCCCCGGGACCCCCAAATAGGATCCAGCATTTT. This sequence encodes CASSPPGPPNRIQHF.

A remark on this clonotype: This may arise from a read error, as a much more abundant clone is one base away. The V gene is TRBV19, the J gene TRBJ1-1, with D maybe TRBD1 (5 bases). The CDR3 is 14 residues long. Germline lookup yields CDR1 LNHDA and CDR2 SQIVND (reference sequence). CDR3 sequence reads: CASKRGPMNTGAFF. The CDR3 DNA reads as TGTGCCAGTAAGAGGGGCCCGATGAACACTGGAGCTTTCTTT.

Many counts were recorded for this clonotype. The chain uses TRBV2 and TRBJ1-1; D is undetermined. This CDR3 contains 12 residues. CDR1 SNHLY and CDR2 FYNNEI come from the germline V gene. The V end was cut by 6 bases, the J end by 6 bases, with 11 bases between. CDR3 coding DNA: TGTGCCAGCAGCGAAATTGAACCTGAAGCTTTCTTT. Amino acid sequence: CASSEIEPEAFF.

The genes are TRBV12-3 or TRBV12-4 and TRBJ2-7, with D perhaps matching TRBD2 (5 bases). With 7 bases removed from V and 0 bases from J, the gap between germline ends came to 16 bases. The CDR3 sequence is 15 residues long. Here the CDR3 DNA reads TGTGCCAGCACCCTGGACGCTACTAGCTCCTACGAGCAGTACTTC. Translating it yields CASTLDATSSYEQYF.

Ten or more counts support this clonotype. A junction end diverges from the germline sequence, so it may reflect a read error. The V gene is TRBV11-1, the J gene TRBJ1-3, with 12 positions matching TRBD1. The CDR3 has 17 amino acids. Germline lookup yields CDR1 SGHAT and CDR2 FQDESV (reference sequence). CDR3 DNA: TGTGCCAGCAGCCGTGGGACAGGGGGCGTCTCTAGAAACACCATATATTTT. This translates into CASSRGTGGVSRNTIYF.

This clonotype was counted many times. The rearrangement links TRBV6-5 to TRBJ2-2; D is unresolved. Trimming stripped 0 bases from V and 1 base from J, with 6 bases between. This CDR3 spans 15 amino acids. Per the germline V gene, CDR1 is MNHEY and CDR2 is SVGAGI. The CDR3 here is CASSYSPGNTGELFF. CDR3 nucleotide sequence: TGTGCCAGCAGTTACTCGCCTGGGAACACCGGGGAGCTGTTTTTT.

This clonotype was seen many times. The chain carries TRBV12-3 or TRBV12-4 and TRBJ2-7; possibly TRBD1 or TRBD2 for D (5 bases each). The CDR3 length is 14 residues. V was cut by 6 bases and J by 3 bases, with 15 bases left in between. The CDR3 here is CASSTRDGDYEQYF. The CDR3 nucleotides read TGTGCCAGCAGCACTCGGGACGGAGACTACGAGCAGTACTTC.

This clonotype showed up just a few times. The CDR3 bases are TGCGCCAGCAGCTTGGAGGCGGGATTCACAGATACGCAGTATTTT. Its translation: CASSLEAGFTDTQYF. The rearrangement links TRBV5-1 to TRBJ2-3; D is perhaps TRBD2 (6 bases). CDR1 is SGHRS and CDR2 is YFSETQ in the germline V gene. Trimming took 0 bases from V and 2 from J, leaving 10 bases between them. The CDR3 is 15 residues long.

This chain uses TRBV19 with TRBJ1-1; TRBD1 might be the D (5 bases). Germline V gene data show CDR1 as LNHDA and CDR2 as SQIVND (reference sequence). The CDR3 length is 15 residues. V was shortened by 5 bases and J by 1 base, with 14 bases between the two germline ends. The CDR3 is CASSGAGTENTEAFF. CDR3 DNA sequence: TGTGCCAGTAGTGGGGCCGGGACCGAGAACACTGAAGCTTTCTTT.

The CDR3 sequence is CATGTDQETQYF. DNA for the CDR3: TGTGCCACGGGGACAGATCAAGAGACCCAGTACTTC. V is TRBV10-3 and J is TRBJ2-5; the match to TRBD1 covers 7 bases. Germline CDR1 ENHRY, CDR2 SYGVKD. The CDR3 contains 12 residues. With 10 bases clipped from V and 2 bases from J, the junction kept 4 bases outside the gene matches.

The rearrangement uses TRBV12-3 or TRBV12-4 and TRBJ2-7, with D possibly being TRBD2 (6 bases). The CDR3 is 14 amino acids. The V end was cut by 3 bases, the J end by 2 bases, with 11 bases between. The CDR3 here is CASSLGSGPYEQYF. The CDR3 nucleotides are TGTGCCAGCAGTTTGGGTAGCGGACCCTACGAGCAGTACTTC.

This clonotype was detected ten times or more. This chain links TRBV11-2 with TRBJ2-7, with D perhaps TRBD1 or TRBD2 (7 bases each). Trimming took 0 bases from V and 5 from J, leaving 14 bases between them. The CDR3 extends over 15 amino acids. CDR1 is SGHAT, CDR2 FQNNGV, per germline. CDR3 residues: CASSLDRGGFNEQYF. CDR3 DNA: TGTGCCAGCAGCTTAGACAGGGGGGGATTCAACGAGCAGTACTTC.

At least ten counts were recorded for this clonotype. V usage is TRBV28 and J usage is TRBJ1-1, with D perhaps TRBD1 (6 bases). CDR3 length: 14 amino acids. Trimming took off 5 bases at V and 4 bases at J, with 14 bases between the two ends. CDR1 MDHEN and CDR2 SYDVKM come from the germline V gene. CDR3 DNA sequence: TGTGCCAGCAGTGCCCAGGGGATCTCCACTGAAGCTTTCTTT. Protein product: CASSAQGISTEAFF.

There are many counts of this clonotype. The CDR3 loop is CASSGGRTEAFF. For the CDR3, the DNA is TGTGCCAGCAGCGGGGGGAGAACTGAAGCTTTCTTT. The V gene is TRBV28, the J gene TRBJ1-1; D possibly corresponds to TRBD1 (5 bases). Germline CDR1 and CDR2: MDHEN and SYDVKM. Trimming removed 6 bases from V and 5 bases from J, with 10 bases in between. The CDR3 extends over 12 amino acids.

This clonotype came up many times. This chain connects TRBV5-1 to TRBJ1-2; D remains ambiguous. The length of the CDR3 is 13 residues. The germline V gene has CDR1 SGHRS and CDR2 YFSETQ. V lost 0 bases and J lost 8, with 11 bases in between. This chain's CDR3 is CASSLAGDGGYTF. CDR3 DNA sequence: TGCGCCAGCAGCTTGGCCGGCGACGGGGGCTACACCTTC.

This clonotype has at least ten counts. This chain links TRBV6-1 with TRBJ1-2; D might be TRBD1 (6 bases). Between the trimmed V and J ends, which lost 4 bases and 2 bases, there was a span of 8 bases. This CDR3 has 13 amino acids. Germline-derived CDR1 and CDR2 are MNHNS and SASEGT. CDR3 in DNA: TGTGCCAGCAGTGGAACAGGGAACTATGGCTACACCTTC. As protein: CASSGTGNYGYTF.

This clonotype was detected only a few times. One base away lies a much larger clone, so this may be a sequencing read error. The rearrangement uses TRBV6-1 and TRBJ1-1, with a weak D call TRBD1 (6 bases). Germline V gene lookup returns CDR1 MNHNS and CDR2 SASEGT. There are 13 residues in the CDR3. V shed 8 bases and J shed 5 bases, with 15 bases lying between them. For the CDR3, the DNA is TGTGCCAGCGGCCCCCAGGGGATGACTGAAGCTTTCTTT. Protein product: CASGPQGMTEAFF.

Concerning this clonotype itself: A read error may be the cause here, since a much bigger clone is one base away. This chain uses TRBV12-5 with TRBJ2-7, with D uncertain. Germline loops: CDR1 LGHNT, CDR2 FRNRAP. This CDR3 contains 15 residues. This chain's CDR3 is CASGFNPDRTREQDF. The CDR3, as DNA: TGTGCTAGTGGTTTCAATCCGGACCGAACCCGCGAGCAGGACTTC.

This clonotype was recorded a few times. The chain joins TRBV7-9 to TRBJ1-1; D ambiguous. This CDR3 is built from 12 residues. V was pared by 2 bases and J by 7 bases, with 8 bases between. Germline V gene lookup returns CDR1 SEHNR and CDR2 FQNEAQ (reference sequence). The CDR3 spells CASSLPGNEAFF. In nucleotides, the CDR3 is TGTGCCAGCAGCTTACCCGGGAATGAAGCTTTCTTT.

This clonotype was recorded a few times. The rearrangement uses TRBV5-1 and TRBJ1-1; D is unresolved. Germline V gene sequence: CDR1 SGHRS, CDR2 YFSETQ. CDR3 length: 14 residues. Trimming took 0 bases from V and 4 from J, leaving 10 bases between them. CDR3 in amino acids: CASSLAVGSTEAFF. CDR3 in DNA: TGCGCCAGCAGCTTGGCCGTGGGAAGCACTGAAGCTTTCTTT.

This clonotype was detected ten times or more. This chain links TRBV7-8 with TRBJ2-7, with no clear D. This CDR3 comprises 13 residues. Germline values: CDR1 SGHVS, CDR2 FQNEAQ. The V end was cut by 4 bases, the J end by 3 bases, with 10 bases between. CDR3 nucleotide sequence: TGTGCCAGCAGCTGGCCGCCGCACTACGAGCAGTACTTC. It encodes CASSWPPHYEQYF.